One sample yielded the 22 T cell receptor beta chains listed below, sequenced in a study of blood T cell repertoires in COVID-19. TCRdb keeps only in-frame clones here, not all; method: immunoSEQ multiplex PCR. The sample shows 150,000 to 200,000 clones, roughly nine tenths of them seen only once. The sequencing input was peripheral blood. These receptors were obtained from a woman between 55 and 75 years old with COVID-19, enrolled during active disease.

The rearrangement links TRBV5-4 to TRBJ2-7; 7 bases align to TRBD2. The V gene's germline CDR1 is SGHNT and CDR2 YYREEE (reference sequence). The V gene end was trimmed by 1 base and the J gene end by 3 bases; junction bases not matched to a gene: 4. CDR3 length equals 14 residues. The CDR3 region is CASSLPGGSYEQYF. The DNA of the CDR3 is TGTGCCAGCAGCTTGCCGGGCGGGAGCTACGAGCAGTACTTC.

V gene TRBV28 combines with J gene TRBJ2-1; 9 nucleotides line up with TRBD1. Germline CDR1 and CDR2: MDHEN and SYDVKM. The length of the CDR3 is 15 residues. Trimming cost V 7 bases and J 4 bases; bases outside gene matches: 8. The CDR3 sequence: CASTLGTGLYNEQFF. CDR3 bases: TGTGCCAGCACCCTCGGGACAGGGTTGTACAATGAGCAGTTCTTC.

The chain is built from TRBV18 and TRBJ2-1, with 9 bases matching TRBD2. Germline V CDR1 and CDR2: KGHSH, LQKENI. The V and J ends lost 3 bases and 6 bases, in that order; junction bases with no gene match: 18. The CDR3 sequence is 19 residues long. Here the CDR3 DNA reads TGTGCCAGCTCACCGATGGCTTCAACCTTAGCGGGAGTAGGCAATGAGCAGTTCTTC. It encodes CASSPMASTLAGVGNEQFF.

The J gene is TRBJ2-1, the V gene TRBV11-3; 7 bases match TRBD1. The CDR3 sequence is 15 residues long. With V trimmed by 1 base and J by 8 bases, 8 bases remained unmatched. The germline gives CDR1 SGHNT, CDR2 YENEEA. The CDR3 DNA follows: TGTGCCAGCAGCTTAGCTGAGAGGGGGCAGGATGAGCAGTTCTTC. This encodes CASSLAERGQDEQFF.

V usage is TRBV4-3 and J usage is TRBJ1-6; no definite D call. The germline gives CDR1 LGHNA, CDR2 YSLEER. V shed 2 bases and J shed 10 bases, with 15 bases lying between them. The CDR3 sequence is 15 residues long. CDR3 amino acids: CASSQNREGRSPLHF. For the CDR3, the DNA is TGCGCCAGCAGCCAAAATAGGGAAGGGAGATCACCCCTCCACTTT.

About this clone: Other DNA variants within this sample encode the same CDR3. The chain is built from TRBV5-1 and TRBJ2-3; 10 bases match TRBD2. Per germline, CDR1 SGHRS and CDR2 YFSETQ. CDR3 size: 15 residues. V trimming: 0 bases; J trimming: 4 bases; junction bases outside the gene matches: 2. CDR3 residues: CASSLGLAGPDTQYF. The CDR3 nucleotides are TGCGCCAGCAGCTTGGGACTAGCGGGTCCAGATACGCAGTATTTT.

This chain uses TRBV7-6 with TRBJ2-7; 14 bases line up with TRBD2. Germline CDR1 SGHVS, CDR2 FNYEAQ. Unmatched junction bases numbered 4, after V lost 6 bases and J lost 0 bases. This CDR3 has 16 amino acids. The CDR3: CASSPGTSGSSYEQYF. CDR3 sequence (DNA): TGTGCCAGCAGTCCCGGGACTAGCGGGAGCTCCTACGAGCAGTACTTC. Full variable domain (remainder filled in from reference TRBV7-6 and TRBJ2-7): GAGVSQSPRYKVTKRGQDVALRCDPISGHVSLYWYRQALGQGPEFLTYFNYEAQQDKSGLPNDRFSAERPEGSISTLTIQRTEQRDSAMYRCASSPGTSGSSYEQYFGPGTRLTVT.

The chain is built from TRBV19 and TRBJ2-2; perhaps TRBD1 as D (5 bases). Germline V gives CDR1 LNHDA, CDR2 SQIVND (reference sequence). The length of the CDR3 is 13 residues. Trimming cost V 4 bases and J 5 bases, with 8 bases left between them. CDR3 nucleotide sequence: TGTGCCAGTAGTACCAGGGTAACCGGGGAGCTGTTTTTT. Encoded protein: CASSTRVTGELFF.

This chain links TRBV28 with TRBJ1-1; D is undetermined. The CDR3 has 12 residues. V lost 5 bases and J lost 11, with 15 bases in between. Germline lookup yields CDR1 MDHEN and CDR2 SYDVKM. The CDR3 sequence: CASSRQPARAFF. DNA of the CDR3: TGTGCCAGCAGTCGTCAACCCGCTAGGGCTTTCTTT.

The CDR3 DNA reads as TGTGCCAGCAGTTACTCTGGCAGGGCGTATTCACCCCTCCACTTT. Its protein product is CASSYSGRAYSPLHF. This chain joins TRBV6-5 and TRBJ1-6, with a tentative D call TRBD1 (5 bases). The CDR3 length is 15 residues. Between the trimmed V and J ends, which lost 0 bases and 8 bases, there was a span of 11 bases. Per the germline V gene, CDR1 is MNHEY and CDR2 is SVGAGI.

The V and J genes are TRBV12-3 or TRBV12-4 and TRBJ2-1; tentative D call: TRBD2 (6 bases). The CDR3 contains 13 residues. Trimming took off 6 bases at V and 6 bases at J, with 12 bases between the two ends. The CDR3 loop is CASSRLVSNEQFF. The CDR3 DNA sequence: TGTGCCAGCAGCCGACTAGTCAGCAATGAGCAGTTCTTC.

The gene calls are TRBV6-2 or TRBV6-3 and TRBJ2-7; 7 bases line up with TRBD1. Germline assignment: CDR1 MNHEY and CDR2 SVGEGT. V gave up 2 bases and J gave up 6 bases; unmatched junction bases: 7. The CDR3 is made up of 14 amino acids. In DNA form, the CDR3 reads TGTGCCAGCAGTTACCGGGACAGAAACCGCGAGCAGTACTTC. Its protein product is CASSYRDRNREQYF.

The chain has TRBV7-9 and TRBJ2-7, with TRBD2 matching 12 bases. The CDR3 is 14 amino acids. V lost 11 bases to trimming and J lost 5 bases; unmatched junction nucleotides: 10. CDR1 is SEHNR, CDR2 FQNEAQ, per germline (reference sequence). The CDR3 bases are TGTGCCGGGTCTTCTAGCGGGAGGGCCCACGAGCAGTACTTC. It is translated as CAGSSSGRAHEQYF.

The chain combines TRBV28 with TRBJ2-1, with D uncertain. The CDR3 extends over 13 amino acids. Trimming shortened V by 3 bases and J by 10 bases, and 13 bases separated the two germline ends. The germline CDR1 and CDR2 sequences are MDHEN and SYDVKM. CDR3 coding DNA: TGTGCCAGCAGTTTCCCCCCAGGCAGAGAGCAGTTCTTC. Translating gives CASSFPPGREQFF.

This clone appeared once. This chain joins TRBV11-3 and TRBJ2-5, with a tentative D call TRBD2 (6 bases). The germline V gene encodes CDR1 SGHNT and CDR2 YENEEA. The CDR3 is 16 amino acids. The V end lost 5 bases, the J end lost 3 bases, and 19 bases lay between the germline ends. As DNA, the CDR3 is TGTGCCAGCAGCGAAAGGCGGGGCAGGGCGAAAGAGACCCAGTACTTC. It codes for CASSERRGRAKETQYF.

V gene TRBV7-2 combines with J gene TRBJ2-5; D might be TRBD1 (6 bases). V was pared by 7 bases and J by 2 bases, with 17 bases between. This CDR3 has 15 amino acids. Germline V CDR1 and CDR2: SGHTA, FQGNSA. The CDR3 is CASILYGTIQETQYF. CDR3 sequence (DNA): TGTGCCAGCATCCTGTATGGGACAATACAAGAGACCCAGTACTTC.

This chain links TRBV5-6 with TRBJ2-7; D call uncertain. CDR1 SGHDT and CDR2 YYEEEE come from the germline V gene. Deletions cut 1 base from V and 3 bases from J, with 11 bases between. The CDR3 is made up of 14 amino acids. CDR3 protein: CASSLKHQRYEQYF. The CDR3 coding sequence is TGTGCCAGCAGCTTGAAACACCAACGCTACGAGCAGTACTTC.

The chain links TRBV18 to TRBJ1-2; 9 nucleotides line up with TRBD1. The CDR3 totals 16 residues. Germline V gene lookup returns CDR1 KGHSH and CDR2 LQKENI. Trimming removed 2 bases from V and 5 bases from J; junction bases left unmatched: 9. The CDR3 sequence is CASSPMDRGGGYGYTF. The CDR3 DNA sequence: TGTGCCAGCTCACCAATGGACAGGGGCGGAGGGTATGGCTACACCTTC.

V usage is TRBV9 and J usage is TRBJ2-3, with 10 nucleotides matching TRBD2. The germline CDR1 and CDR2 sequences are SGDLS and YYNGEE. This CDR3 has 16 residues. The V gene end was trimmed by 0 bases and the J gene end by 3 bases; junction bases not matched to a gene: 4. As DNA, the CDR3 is TGTGCCAGCAGCGTAGAAGCGGGAGGGGGGACAGATACGCAGTATTTT. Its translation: CASSVEAGGGTDTQYF.

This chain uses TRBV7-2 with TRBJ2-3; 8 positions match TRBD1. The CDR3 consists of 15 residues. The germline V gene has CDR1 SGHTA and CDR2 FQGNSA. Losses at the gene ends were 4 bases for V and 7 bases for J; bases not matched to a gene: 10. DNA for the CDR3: TGTGCCAGCAGCTCCGGACAGGGAAGACTTTATACGCAGTATTTT. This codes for CASSSGQGRLYTQYF.

CDR3 region: CASSPLAFEKLFF. The CDR3 nucleotides are TGTGCCAGCTCACCACTGGCTTTTGAAAAACTGTTTTTT. The chain combines TRBV18 with TRBJ1-4; no definite D call. Deletions cut 1 base from V and 7 bases from J, with 7 bases between. The CDR3 spans 13 residues. Germline V gives CDR1 KGHSH, CDR2 LQKENI.

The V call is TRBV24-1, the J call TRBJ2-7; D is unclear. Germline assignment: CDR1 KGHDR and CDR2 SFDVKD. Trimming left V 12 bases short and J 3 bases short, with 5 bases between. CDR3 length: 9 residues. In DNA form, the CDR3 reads TGTGCCTCGTACTACGAGCAGTACTTC. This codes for CASYYEQYF.